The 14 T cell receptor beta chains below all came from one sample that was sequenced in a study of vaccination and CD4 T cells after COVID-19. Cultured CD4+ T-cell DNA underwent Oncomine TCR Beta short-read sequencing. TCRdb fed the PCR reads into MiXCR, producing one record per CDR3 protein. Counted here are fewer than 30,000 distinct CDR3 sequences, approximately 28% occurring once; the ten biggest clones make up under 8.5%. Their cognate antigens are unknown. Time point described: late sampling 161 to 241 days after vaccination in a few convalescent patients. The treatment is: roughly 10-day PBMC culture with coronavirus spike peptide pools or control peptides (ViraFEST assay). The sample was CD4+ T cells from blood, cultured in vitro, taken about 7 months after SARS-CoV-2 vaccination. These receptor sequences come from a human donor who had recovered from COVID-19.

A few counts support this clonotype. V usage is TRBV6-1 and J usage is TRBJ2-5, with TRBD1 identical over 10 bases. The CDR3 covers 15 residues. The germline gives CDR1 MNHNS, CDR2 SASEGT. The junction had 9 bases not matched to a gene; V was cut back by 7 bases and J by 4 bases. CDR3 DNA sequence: TGTGCCAGCACTATTCGGACAGGGGGGGGAGAGACCCAGTACTTC. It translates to CASTIRTGGGETQYF.

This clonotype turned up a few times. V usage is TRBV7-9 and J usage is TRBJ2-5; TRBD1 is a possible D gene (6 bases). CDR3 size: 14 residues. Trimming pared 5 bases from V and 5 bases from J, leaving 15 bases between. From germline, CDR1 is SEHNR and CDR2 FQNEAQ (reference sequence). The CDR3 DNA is TGTGCCAGCAGCGAAGGACAGCCGGGTGAGACCCAGTACTTC. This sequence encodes CASSEGQPGETQYF.

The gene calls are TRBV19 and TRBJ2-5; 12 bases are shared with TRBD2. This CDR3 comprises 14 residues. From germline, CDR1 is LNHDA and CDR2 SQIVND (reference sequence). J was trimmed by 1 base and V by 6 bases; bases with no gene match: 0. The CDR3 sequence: CASRTSGSQETQYF. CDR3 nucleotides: TGTGCCAGTAGGACTAGCGGGAGCCAAGAGACCCAGTACTTC.

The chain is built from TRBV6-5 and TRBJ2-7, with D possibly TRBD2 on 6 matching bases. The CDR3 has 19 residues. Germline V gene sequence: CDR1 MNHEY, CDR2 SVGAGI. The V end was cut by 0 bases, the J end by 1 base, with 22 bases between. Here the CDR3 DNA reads TGTGCCAGCAGTTACTCGATATCAGAGGCGGGACCGCGTTCCTACGAGCAGTACTTC. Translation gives CASSYSISEAGPRSYEQYF.

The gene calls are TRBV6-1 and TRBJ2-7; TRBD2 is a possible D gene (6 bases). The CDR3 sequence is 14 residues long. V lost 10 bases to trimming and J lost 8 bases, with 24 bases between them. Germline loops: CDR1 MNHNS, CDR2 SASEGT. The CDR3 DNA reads TGTGCCACGGGCCGGGACTTCGATTATAGTAAGCAGTACTTC. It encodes CATGRDFDYSKQYF.

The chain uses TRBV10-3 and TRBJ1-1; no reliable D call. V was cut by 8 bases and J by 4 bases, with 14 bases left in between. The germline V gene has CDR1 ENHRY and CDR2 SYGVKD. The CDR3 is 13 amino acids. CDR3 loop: CAIQSVTGTEAFF. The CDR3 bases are TGTGCCATCCAATCTGTCACGGGCACTGAAGCTTTCTTT.

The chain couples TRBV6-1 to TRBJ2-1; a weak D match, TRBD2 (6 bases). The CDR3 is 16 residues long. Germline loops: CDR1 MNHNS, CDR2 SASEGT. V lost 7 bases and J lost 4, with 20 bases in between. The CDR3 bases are TGTGCCAGCACCCCTGGGGGACTTACATTTTACAATGAGCAGTTCTTC. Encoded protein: CASTPGGLTFYNEQFF.

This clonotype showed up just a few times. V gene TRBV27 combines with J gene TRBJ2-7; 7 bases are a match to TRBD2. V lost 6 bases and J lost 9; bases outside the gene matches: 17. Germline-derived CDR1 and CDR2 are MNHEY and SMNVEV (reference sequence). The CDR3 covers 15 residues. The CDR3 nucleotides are TGTGCCAGCAGGGACCCCTCTCGCGGGAGAAGGGGGCAGTACTTC. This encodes CASRDPSRGRRGQYF.

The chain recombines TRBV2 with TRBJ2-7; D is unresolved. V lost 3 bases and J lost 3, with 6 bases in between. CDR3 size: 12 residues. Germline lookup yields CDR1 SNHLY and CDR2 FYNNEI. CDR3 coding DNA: TGTGCCAGCAGTGACAGAAGCTACGAGCAGTACTTC. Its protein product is CASSDRSYEQYF.

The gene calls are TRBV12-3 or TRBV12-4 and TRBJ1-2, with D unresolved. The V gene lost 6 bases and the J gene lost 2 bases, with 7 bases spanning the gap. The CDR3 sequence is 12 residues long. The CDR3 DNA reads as TGTGCCAGCAGCCAGGCAAACTATGGCTACACCTTC. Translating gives CASSQANYGYTF.

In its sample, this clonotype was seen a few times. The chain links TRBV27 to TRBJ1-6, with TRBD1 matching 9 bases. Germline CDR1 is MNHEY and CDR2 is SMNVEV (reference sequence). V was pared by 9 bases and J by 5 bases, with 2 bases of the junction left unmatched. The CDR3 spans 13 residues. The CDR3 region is CASRTGDNSPLHF. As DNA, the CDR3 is TGTGCCAGTAGGACAGGGGATAATTCACCCCTCCACTTT.

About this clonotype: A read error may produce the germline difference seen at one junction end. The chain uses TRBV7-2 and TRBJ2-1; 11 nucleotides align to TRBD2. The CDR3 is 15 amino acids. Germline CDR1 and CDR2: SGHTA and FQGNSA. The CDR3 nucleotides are TGTGTCAGCAGCCTCCTAGCGGGAGGTTACAATGAGCAGTTCTTC. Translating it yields CVSSLLAGGYNEQFF.

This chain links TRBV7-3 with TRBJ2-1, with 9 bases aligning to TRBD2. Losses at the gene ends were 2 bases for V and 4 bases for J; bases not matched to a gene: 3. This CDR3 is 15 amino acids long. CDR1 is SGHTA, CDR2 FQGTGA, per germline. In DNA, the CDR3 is TGTGCCAGCAGCTTATTAGCGGGGGAGTACAATGAGCAGTTCTTC. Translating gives CASSLLAGEYNEQFF.

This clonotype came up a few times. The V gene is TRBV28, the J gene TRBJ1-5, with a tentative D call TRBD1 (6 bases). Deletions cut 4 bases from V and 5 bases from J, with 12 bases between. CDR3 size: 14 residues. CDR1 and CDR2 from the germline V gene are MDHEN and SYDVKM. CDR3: CASSWGQGHQPQHF. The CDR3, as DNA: TGTGCCAGCAGTTGGGGGCAGGGGCATCAGCCCCAGCATTTT.